Listed below are T cell receptor beta chains from one sample, sequenced in a study of blood T cell repertoires in COVID-19. Sequencing used immunoSEQ multiplex PCR; TCRdb keeps in-frame clones, though not all of them. The sample holds about 200,000 clones, about four fifths seen once. The sequenced sample was PBMCs or T cells enriched from blood (not recorded which). These receptors originate from a woman between 45 and 65 years old who had been exposed to COVID-19. Each CDR3 is given without its conserved first and last residue.

v_gene | CDR3aa
TRBV12-3/TRBV12-4 | ASSYDSSYEQY
TRBV12-3/TRBV12-4 | ASSQGINNEQY
TRBV29-1 | SVEVSGGKAEAF
TRBV11-2 | ASRRGGRNEKLF
TRBV30 | AWRAGTGPNQPQH
TRBV2 | ASTVGRESYEQY
TRBV15 | ATSRHGTGVTGELF
TRBV5-1 | ASSLVNPGQGGNEQF
TRBV5-5 | ASSLLRDSGAF
TRBV19 | ASSKIQGAVRTEAF
TRBV5-4 | ASSIDRLDRGRNEQY
TRBV6-5 | ASSLDSISGNTIY
TRBV5-1 | ASSWSTGPSSPLH
TRBV6-5 | ASKPASEAYEQY
TRBV7-2 | ASSLAGGNYGYT
TRBV7-2 | ASSLARQRSLQETQY
TRBV13 | ASRRTSGGVSTDTQY
TRBV3-1/TRBV3-2 | ASSQDRQGGEKLF
TRBV11-1 | ASSLPGVSYNEQF
TRBV6-5 | ASRPGVWGQPQH
TRBV5-1 | ASSYENRADGNTIY
TRBV29-1 | SIRLAAPYEQY
TRBV9 | ASTPTGGYGYT
TRBV5-6 | ASSFNHRGSSGNTIY
TRBV15 | ATSRPGQGLRGYT
TRBV5-4 | ASSLGSRGRSGELF
TRBV6-4 | ASSDSFGVSTDTQY
TRBV11-2 | ASSLQQGGVATNEKLF
TRBV19 | ASMRTGELF
TRBV6-4 | ASSDWPCLAGGLTDTQY
TRBV19 | ASGQGLNSPLH
TRBV28 | ASSDLEGGQETQY
TRBV9 | ASSVAGGVNQPQH
TRBV4-2 | ASSQVGQGDREAF
TRBV10-3 | AISEGTDTDTQY
TRBV7-2 | ASSSASETQY
TRBV11-2 | ASSLSLVAGEQY
TRBV7-2 | ASIPDRGRVDTQY
TRBV2 | ASSPLTSGQGTQY
TRBV28 | ASSLATGLSESYT
TRBV7-2 | ASGQGGNTEAF
TRBV6-6 | ASRRDRQNTEAF
TRBV28 | ASSFRTGTGGTEAF
TRBV6-6 | ASRTQGATEAF
TRBV5-4 | ASSKRLSSGGHSEQF
TRBV18 | ASSRLAGGLNEQF
TRBV5-1 | ASSPESRGGEKLF
TRBV11-2 | ASSQDTEAF
TRBV5-8 | ASSFEADSGNTIY
TRBV19 | ASSIDSTYEQY
TRBV10-1 | ASSEGGATAYNEQF
TRBV19 | ASRGADRMNTEAF
TRBV11-2 | ASTLGGDTDTQY
TRBV6-5 | ASSSSPGVGYGYT
TRBV2 | ASSLQGPANTGELF
TRBV7-2 | ASTRGVNTEAF
TRBV19 | ASSIDAGNTEAF
TRBV7-6 | ASSFRTGDLDEQY
TRBV6-2/TRBV6-3 | ASSLGNRAGGNQPQH